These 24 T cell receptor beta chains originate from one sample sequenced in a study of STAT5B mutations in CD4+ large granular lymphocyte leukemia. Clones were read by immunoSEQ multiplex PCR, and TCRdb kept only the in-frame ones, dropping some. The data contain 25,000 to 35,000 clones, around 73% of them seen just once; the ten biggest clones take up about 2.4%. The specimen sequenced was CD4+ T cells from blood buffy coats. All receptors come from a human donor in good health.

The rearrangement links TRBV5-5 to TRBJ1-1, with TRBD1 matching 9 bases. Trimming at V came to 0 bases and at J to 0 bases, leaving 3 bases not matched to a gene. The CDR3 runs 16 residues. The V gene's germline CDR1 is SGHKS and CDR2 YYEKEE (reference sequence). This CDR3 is CASSLGTGVMNTEAFF. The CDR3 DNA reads TGTGCCAGCAGCTTGGGGACAGGGGTGATGAACACTGAAGCTTTCTTT. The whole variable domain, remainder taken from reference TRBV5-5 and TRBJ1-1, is DAGVTQSPTHLIKTRGQQVTLRCSPISGHKSVSWYQQVLGQGPQFIFQYYEKEERGRGNFPDRFSARQFPNYSSELNVNALLLGDSALYLCASSLGTGVMNTEAFFGQGTRLTVV.

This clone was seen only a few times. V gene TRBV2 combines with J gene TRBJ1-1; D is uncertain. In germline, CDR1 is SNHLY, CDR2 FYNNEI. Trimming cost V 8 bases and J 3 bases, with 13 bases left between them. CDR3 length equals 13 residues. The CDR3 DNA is TGTGCCAGCGGGATCTTCCGGGACACTGAAGCTTTCTTT. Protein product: CASGIFRDTEAFF.

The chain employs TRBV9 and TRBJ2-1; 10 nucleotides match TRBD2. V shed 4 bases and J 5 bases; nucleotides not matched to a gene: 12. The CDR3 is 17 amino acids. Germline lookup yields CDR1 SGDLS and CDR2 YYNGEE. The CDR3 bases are TGTGCCAGCAGCTACGCGAAAGCGGGAGGGATCGACAATGAGCAGTTCTTC. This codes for CASSYAKAGGIDNEQFF.

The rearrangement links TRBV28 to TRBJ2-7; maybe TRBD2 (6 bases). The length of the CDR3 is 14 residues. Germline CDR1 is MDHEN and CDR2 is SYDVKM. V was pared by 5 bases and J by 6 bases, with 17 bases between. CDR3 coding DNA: TGTGCCAGCAGTCAACCGCCCCTCGGGGGCGAGCAGTACTTC. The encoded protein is CASSQPPLGGEQYF.

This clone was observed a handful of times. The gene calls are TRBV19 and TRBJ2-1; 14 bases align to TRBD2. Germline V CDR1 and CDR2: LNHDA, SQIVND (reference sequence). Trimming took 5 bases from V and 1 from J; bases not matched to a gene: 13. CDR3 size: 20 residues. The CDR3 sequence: CASSLPGTSGSWYSYNEQFF. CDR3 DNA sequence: TGTGCCAGTAGTCTCCCAGGGACTAGCGGGAGTTGGTATTCCTACAATGAGCAGTTCTTC.

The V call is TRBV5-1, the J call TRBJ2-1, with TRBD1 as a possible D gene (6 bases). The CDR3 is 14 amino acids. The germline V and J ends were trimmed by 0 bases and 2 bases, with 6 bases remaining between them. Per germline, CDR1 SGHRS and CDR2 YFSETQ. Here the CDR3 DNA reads TGCGCCAGCAGCTTGGACAGGGCCTACAATGAGCAGTTCTTC. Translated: CASSLDRAYNEQFF.

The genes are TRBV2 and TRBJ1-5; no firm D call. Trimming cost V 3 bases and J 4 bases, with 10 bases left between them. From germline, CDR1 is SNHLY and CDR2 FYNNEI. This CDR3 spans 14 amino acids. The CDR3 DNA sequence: TGTGCCAGCAGTGATGACACCCATAATCAGCCCCAGCATTTT. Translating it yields CASSDDTHNQPQHF.

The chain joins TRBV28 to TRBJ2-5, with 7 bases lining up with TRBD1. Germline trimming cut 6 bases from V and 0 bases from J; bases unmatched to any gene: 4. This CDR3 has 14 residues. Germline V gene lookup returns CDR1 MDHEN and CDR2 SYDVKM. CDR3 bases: TGTGCCAGCAGGGGGACAGATTACCAAGAGACCCAGTACTTC. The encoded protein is CASRGTDYQETQYF.

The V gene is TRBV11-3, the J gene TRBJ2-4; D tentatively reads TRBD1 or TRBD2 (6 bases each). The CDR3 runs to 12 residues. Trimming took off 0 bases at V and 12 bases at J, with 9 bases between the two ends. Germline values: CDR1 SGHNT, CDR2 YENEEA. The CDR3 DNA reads TGTGCCAGCAGCTTAGATAGGGGGGCTCAGTACTTC. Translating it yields CASSLDRGAQYF.

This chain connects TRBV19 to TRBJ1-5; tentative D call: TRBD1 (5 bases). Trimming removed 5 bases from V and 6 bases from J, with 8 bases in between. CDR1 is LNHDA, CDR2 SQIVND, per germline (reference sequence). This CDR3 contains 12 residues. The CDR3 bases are TGTGCCAGTAGTCCAACAGGTCAGCCCCAGCATTTT. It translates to CASSPTGQPQHF.

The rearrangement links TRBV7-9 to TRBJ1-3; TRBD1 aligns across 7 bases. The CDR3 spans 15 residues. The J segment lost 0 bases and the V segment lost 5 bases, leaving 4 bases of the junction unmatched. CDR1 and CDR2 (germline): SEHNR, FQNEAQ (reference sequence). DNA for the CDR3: TGTGCCAGCAGCCTTGACAGGGTCTCTGGAAACACCATATATTTT. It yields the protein CASSLDRVSGNTIYF.

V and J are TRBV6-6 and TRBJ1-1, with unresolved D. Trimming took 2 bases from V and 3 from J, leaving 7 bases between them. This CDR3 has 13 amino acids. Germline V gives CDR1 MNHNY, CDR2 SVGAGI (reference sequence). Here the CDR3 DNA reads TGTGCCAGCAGTTACGAACAAGACACTGAAGCTTTCTTT. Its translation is CASSYEQDTEAFF.

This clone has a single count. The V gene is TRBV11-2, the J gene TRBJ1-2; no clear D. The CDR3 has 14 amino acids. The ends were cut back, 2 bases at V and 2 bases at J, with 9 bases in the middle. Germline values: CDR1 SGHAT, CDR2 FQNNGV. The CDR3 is CASSLSEENYGYTF. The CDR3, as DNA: TGTGCCAGCAGCTTATCCGAGGAAAACTATGGCTACACCTTC.

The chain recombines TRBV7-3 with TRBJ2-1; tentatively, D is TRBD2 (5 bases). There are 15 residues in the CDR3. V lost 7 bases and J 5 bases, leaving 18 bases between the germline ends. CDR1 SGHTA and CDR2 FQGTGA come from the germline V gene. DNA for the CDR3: TGTGCCAGCAACGGAGGCAGTAGCGAGCACAATGAGCAGTTCTTC. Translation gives CASNGGSSEHNEQFF.

The CDR3 here is CATPGGPQSEETQYF. The CDR3 bases are TGTGCCACCCCAGGGGGGCCCCAGTCTGAAGAGACCCAGTACTTC. V usage is TRBV2 and J usage is TRBJ2-5, with a possible D match to TRBD1 (7 bases). Per germline, CDR1 SNHLY and CDR2 FYNNEI. The CDR3 loop spans 15 amino acids. The V end lost 10 bases, the J end lost 3 bases, and 21 bases lay between the germline ends.

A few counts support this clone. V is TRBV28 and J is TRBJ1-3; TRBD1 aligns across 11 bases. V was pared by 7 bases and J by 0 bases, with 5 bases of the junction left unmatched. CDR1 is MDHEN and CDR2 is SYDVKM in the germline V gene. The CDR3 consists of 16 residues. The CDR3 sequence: CASIGQGAISGNTIYF. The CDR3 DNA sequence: TGTGCCAGCATCGGACAGGGGGCCATCTCTGGAAACACCATATATTTT. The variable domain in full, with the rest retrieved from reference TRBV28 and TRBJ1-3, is DVKVTQSSRYLVKRTGEKVFLECVQDMDHENMFWYRQDPGLGLRLIYFSYDVKMKEKGDIPEGYSVSREKKERFSLILESASTNQTSMYLCASIGQGAISGNTIYFGEGSWLTVV.

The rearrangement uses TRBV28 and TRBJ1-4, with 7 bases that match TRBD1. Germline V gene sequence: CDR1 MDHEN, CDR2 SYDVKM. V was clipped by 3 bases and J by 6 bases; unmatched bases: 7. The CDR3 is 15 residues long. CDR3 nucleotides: TGTGCCAGCAGTTTGAGGGACAGACCTCATGAAAAACTGTTTTTT. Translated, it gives CASSLRDRPHEKLFF.

The CDR3 coding sequence is TGTGCCAGCAGCCATAGGGGCGCCGGGGTTAACGAAAAACTGTTTTTT. This codes for CASSHRGAGVNEKLFF. This chain uses TRBV5-4 with TRBJ1-4, with a weak D call TRBD1 (5 bases). V lost 4 bases and J lost 8, with 21 bases in between. Per the germline V gene, CDR1 is SGHNT and CDR2 is YYREEE (reference sequence). This CDR3 is 16 amino acids long. The variable domain in full, with the rest retrieved from reference TRBV5-4 and TRBJ1-4, is ETGVTQSPTHLIKTRGQQVTLRCSSQSGHNTVSWYQQALGQGPQFIFQYYREEENGRGNFPPRFSGLQFPNYSSELNVNALELDDSALYLCASSHRGAGVNEKLFFGSGTQLSVL.

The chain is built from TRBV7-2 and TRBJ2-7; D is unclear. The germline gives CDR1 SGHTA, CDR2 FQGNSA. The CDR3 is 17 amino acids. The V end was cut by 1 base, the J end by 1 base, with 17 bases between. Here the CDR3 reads CASSLDEGWYGSYEQYF. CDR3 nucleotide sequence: TGTGCCAGCAGCTTAGATGAAGGCTGGTATGGGTCCTACGAGCAGTACTTC.

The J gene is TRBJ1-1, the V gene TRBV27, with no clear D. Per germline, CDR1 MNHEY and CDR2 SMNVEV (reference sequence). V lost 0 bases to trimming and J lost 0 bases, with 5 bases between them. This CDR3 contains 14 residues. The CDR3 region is CASSLSGLNTEAFF. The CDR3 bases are TGTGCCAGCAGTTTATCAGGGTTGAACACTGAAGCTTTCTTT.

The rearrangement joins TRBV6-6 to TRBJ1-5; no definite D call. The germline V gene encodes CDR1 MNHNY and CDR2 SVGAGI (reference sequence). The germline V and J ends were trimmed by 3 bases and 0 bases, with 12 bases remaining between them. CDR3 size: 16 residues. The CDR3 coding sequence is TGTGCCAGCAGTTATGGTGTGCAGTATAGCAATCAGCCCCAGCATTTT. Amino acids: CASSYGVQYSNQPQHF.

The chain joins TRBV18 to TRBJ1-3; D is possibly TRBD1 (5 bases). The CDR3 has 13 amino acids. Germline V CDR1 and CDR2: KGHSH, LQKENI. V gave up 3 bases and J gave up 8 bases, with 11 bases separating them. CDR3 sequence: CASSPTVGDTIYF. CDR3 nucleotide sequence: TGTGCCAGCTCACCGACAGTTGGGGACACCATATATTTT.

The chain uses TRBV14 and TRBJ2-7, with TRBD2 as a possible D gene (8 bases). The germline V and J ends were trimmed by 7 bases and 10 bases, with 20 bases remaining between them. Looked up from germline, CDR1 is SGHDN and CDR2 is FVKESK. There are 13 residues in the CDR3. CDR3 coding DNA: TGTGCCAGCACCTCGGGAGGGGGCATCAAACAGTACTTC. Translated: CASTSGGGIKQYF.

CDR3 in amino acids: CASSPPSSGARYGYTF. For the CDR3, the DNA is TGTGCCAGCAGCCCTCCCTCCTCAGGGGCGCGCTATGGCTACACCTTC. The chain joins TRBV7-4 to TRBJ1-2, with D perhaps TRBD1 (6 bases). The CDR3 is 16 amino acids. Trimming left V 5 bases short and J 4 bases short, with 20 bases between. Germline CDR1 is SGHVT and CDR2 is SQSDAQ.